The 5 T cell receptor beta chains below all came from one sample that was sequenced in a study of blood T cell repertoires in COVID-19. Only in-frame clones appear in the TCRdb table, and some are missing; sequencing was by immunoSEQ multiplex PCR. In the table there are around 200,000 clones, around 80% of which are singletons. Sequencing input: peripheral blood. The receptors were sampled from a woman aged 45-59 years with acute or convalescent COVID-19.

The chain is built from TRBV4-2 and TRBJ1-1; 7 positions match TRBD1. Trimming at V came to 1 base and at J to 1 base, leaving 0 bases not matched to a gene. The germline V gene encodes CDR1 LGHNA and CDR2 YNFKEQ. The CDR3 loop spans 14 amino acids. The CDR3 DNA is TGTGCCAGCAGCCAAGGACAGGGGAACACTGAAGCTTTCTTT. Translating gives CASSQGQGNTEAFF.

On this clone itself: This same CDR3 is encoded by further DNA sequences in the sample. The chain joins TRBV27 to TRBJ2-7, with 8 bases lining up with TRBD1. V shed 5 bases, J shed 3 bases, and the junction held 3 bases outside the gene matches. The CDR3 runs 13 residues. CDR1 and CDR2 from the germline V gene are MNHEY and SMNVEV (reference sequence). This CDR3 is CASSPTGGYEQYF. The CDR3 DNA is TGTGCCAGCAGTCCCACAGGGGGCTACGAGCAGTACTTC.

This chain connects TRBV6-6 to TRBJ2-5; D is uncertain. The ends were cut back, 0 bases at V and 1 base at J, with 9 bases in the middle. This CDR3 is 15 amino acids long. CDR1 is MNHNY, CDR2 SVGAGI, per germline (reference sequence). CDR3 nucleotide sequence: TGTGCCAGCAGTTACTCGGTAGCACCCCAAGAGACCCAGTACTTC. Its protein product is CASSYSVAPQETQYF.

V gene TRBV30 combines with J gene TRBJ1-5, with D perhaps TRBD1 (5 bases). Germline V lookup: CDR1 GTSNPN, CDR2 SVGIG (reference sequence). This CDR3 spans 13 amino acids. Trimming shortened V by 1 base and J by 5 bases, and 9 bases separated the two germline ends. This CDR3 reads CAWSAGKDQPQHF. The CDR3 region has the DNA TGTGCCTGGAGTGCAGGGAAGGATCAGCCCCAGCATTTT.

The genes are TRBV7-6 and TRBJ2-5; 10 nucleotides agree with TRBD2. Germline V gives CDR1 SGHVS, CDR2 FNYEAQ. The CDR3 is made up of 18 amino acids. V lost 2 bases, J lost 4 bases, and 13 bases stayed unmatched. This chain's CDR3 is CASSLLVRPAGGLETQYF. CDR3 DNA: TGTGCCAGCAGCTTACTAGTCCGACCAGCGGGAGGGTTAGAGACCCAGTACTTC.